Below, 30 T cell receptor beta chains from the same sample are listed, as sequenced in a study of regulatory T cells in long-lasting Graves disease. Arm-PCR of CDR3 regions and iRepertoire HTBI primers were used to build TCR beta libraries. TCRdb called the multiplex PCR reads again in MiXCR, with one record for every CDR3 protein. The sample has about 290,000 distinct CDR3 sequences; around a fifth are singletons. The time point is: persistent/refractory GD, antithyroid drugs over 5 years with positive TRAb. Scientists built the TCR library using RNA that was extracted from PBMCs. This sample comprised peripheral blood mononuclear cells (PBMCs), obtained when the disease was refractory, from a patient treated with antithyroid drugs. The receptors come from a female donor with Graves disease.

This clonotype appeared many times. The CDR3 loop reads CASSPHTGGSHYGYTF. The CDR3 DNA follows: TGTGCCAGCAGTCCCCATACAGGGGGCTCTCACTATGGCTACACCTTC. The chain recombines TRBV27 with TRBJ1-2, with 9 positions matching TRBD1. The germline V gene encodes CDR1 MNHEY and CDR2 SMNVEV (reference sequence). This CDR3 region has 16 residues. J lost 3 bases, V lost 5 bases, and 10 bases had no gene match.

J is TRBJ1-5 and V is TRBV30; D unresolved. Per germline, CDR1 GTSNPN and CDR2 SVGIG (reference sequence). This CDR3 contains 14 residues. Trimming stripped 5 bases from V and 5 bases from J, with 16 bases between. The CDR3 bases are TGTGCCTGGTCCCACCGAAACTCCGATCAGCCCCAGCATTTT. This gives the protein CAWSHRNSDQPQHF.

This clonotype was seen a few times. This rearrangement joins TRBV20-1 to TRBJ2-1; a weak D match, TRBD2 (5 bases). CDR3 length equals 15 residues. Germline assignment: CDR1 DFQATT and CDR2 SNEGSKA (reference sequence). Trimming pared 0 bases from V and 4 bases from J, leaving 13 bases between. CDR3 amino acids: CSARDTQRIYNEQFF. The CDR3 nucleotides read TGCAGTGCTAGAGATACCCAGCGGATATACAATGAGCAGTTCTTC.

A few counts support this clonotype. One end of the junction is discordant with germline, which a read error may explain. J is TRBJ2-7 and V is TRBV19; maybe TRBD2 (6 bases). Looked up from germline, CDR1 is LNHDA and CDR2 is SQIVND (reference sequence). This CDR3 region has 12 residues. The CDR3 here is CTSSPAGFEQYF. The CDR3 DNA reads as TGTACCAGTAGTCCCGCGGGGTTCGAGCAGTACTTC.

This chain joins TRBV7-2 and TRBJ1-1, with unresolved D. The germline CDR1 and CDR2 sequences are SGHTA and FQGNSA. The CDR3 runs 17 residues. The ends were cut back, 3 bases at V and 1 base at J, with 18 bases in the middle. This CDR3 reads CASSLMVGGVTNTEAFF. The CDR3 DNA reads TGTGCCAGCAGCTTGATGGTGGGAGGCGTAACGAACACTGAAGCTTTCTTT.

The chain uses TRBV20-1 and TRBJ2-7; D may correspond to TRBD1 or TRBD2 (5 bases each). The CDR3 totals 13 residues. Germline V gene data show CDR1 as DFQATT and CDR2 as SNEGSKA (reference sequence). V gave up 4 bases and J gave up 5 bases, with 15 bases separating them. The CDR3 DNA follows: TGCAGTGCTATTTGGGGGAAGGTGGACGAGCAGTACTTC. As protein: CSAIWGKVDEQYF.

The table lists this clonotype with many counts. The J gene is TRBJ2-7, the V gene TRBV10-3; 9 bases align to TRBD2. Germline CDR1 is ENHRY and CDR2 is SYGVKD. The CDR3 is made up of 13 amino acids. J lost 3 bases, V lost 6 bases, and 3 bases had no gene match. This CDR3 is CAIRWREGYEQYF. The CDR3 nucleotides read TGTGCCATCAGGTGGCGGGAGGGCTACGAGCAGTACTTC.

The chain couples TRBV15 to TRBJ1-2; 7 positions agree with TRBD1. V lost 0 bases, J lost 5 bases, and 12 bases stayed unmatched. The CDR3 contains 17 residues. Germline V CDR1 and CDR2: LNHNV, YYDKDF (reference sequence). DNA for the CDR3: TGTGCCACCAGCAGAGAAGGCGGGACAGCATCTGGTTATGGCTACACCTTC. Protein sequence: CATSREGGTASGYGYTF.

This clonotype was observed at least ten times. This chain links TRBV18 with TRBJ1-2; perhaps TRBD1 as D (6 bases). This CDR3 contains 15 residues. Trimming took 3 bases from V and 2 from J, leaving 13 bases between them. CDR1 KGHSH and CDR2 LQKENI come from the germline V gene. CDR3 nucleotides: TGTGCCAGCTCACCTTCGTCGGGACACAACTATGGCTACACCTTC. It is translated as CASSPSSGHNYGYTF.

This clonotype occurred a few times. The chain recombines TRBV28 with TRBJ2-7; possibly TRBD2 for D (6 bases). CDR3 length equals 16 residues. Germline V gene lookup returns CDR1 MDHEN and CDR2 SYDVKM. The V gene lost 3 bases and the J gene lost 3 bases, with 18 bases spanning the gap. In DNA form, the CDR3 reads TGTGCCAGCAGTTTGCCCCCCCCGGGGCGGGACTACGAGCAGTACTTC. Residues: CASSLPPPGRDYEQYF.

This rearrangement joins TRBV5-8 to TRBJ2-2, with D perhaps assigned TRBD1 or TRBD2 (7 bases each). Per germline, CDR1 SGHTS and CDR2 YDEGEE. V lost 2 bases and J 4 bases, leaving 15 bases between the germline ends. This CDR3 region has 16 residues. CDR3: CASSLGDREGTGELFF. The CDR3 coding sequence is TGTGCCAGCAGCTTAGGAGACAGGGAGGGCACCGGGGAGCTGTTTTTT.

This clonotype appeared a few times. The chain recombines TRBV10-3 with TRBJ2-7, with 9 bases that match TRBD1. The germline V gene has CDR1 ENHRY and CDR2 SYGVKD. This CDR3 has 15 amino acids. The trim removed 5 bases at V and 0 bases at J, leaving 5 bases unmatched. The CDR3 bases are TGTGCCATCAGTCAGGGACAGGGTCACTCCTACGAGCAGTACTTC. Protein product: CAISQGQGHSYEQYF.

This clonotype was counted ten times or more. The chain links TRBV3-1 to TRBJ2-5; D possibly corresponds to TRBD1 (7 bases). The CDR3 totals 14 residues. Germline V gene lookup returns CDR1 LGHDT and CDR2 YNNKEL (reference sequence). Trimming removed 7 bases at V and 7 bases at J, with 19 bases between. The CDR3 coding sequence is TGTGCCAGCACCACGGAGGGGGCACAGGGGACCCAGTACTTC. Protein product: CASTTEGAQGTQYF.

The chain recombines TRBV5-6 with TRBJ1-2, with D tentatively TRBD1 (5 bases). Germline assignment: CDR1 SGHDT and CDR2 YYEEEE. The V end lost 2 bases, the J end lost 7 bases, and 12 bases lay between the germline ends. The CDR3 is 13 amino acids. The CDR3, as DNA: TGTGCCAGCAGCTTACGCAGGGCGCGTGGCTACACCTTC. It yields the protein CASSLRRARGYTF. The full variable domain, with the rest looked up from reference TRBV5-6 and TRBJ1-2, is DAGVTQSPTHLIKTRGQQVTLRCSPKSGHDTVSWYQQALGQGPQFIFQYYEEEERQRGNFPDRFSGHQFPNYSSELNVNALLLGDSALYLCASSLRRARGYTFGSGTRLTVV.

A word on this clonotype: One junction end does not reproduce the germline sequence, and a read error may be involved. The chain employs TRBV3-1 and TRBJ2-5; 9 nucleotides line up with TRBD2. Germline loops: CDR1 LGHDT, CDR2 YNNKEL (reference sequence). The CDR3 runs to 17 residues. CDR3 sequence reads: CASSQDSLTSGQETQHF. The CDR3, as DNA: TGTGCCAGCAGCCAAGATTCCCTGACTAGCGGCCAAGAGACCCAGCACTTC.

This clonotype has a handful of counts. This chain uses TRBV2 with TRBJ2-2; D might be TRBD1 (5 bases). Germline V gene sequence: CDR1 SNHLY, CDR2 FYNNEI. V lost 6 bases to trimming and J lost 6 bases, with 8 bases between them. The CDR3 consists of 12 residues. The CDR3 nucleotides are TGTGCCAGCAGGCAGGGCGCCGGGGAGCTGTTTTTT. This sequence encodes CASRQGAGELFF. The full variable domain, rest sourced from reference TRBV2 and TRBJ2-2, is EPEVTQTPSHQVTQMGQEVILRCVPISNHLYFYWYRQILGQKVEFLVSFYNNEISEKSEIFDDQFSVERPDGSNFTLKIRSTKLEDSAMYFCASRQGAGELFFGEGSRLTVL.

This rearrangement joins TRBV7-2 to TRBJ1-1, with D possibly being TRBD1 (6 bases). The germline CDR1 and CDR2 sequences are SGHTA and FQGNSA. Trimming took 6 bases from V and 1 from J, leaving 15 bases between them. This CDR3 has 15 residues. The CDR3 reads CASRLLQGKNTEAFF. The CDR3 nucleotides read TGTGCCAGCAGACTCCTTCAGGGGAAGAACACTGAAGCTTTCTTT.

This clonotype occurred a few times. The J gene is TRBJ2-3, the V gene TRBV28, with 8 bases aligning to TRBD2. CDR1 and CDR2 (germline): MDHEN, SYDVKM. Trimming removed 3 bases from V and 2 bases from J; junction bases left unmatched: 7. The CDR3 runs 16 residues. The CDR3 region is CASSFGGRPDTDTQYF. The CDR3 coding sequence is TGTGCCAGCAGTTTCGGCGGGAGGCCGGACACAGATACGCAGTATTTT.

This chain uses TRBV19 with TRBJ1-1; 8 bases map to TRBD1. With 5 bases clipped from V and 7 bases from J, the junction kept 9 bases outside the gene matches. The CDR3 has 14 residues. Germline lookup yields CDR1 LNHDA and CDR2 SQIVND (reference sequence). The CDR3 here is CASSLRTGIFEAFF. As DNA, the CDR3 is TGTGCCAGTAGTCTCCGGACAGGGATATTTGAAGCTTTCTTT.

V is TRBV20-1 and J is TRBJ2-1; 7 positions match TRBD2. The CDR3 spans 14 residues. Germline values: CDR1 DFQATT, CDR2 SNEGSKA (reference sequence). Trimming at V came to 3 bases and at J to 0 bases, leaving 2 bases not matched to a gene. The CDR3 spells CSASREGSYNEQFF. The CDR3 bases are TGCAGTGCTAGCAGGGAGGGCTCCTACAATGAGCAGTTCTTC.

The rearrangement links TRBV7-9 to TRBJ1-1, with D hard to call. Trimming left V 7 bases short and J 0 bases short, with 15 bases between. Germline V gene lookup returns CDR1 SEHNR and CDR2 FQNEAQ (reference sequence). CDR3 length: 15 amino acids. The CDR3 loop is CASTTQSGMNTEAFF. CDR3 sequence (DNA): TGTGCCAGCACAACTCAGTCGGGGATGAACACTGAAGCTTTCTTT.

This clonotype was recorded at least ten times. The chain couples TRBV2 to TRBJ2-2; 10 bases map to TRBD2. The V gene's germline CDR1 is SNHLY and CDR2 FYNNEI. The CDR3 contains 16 residues. The trim removed 8 bases at V and 7 bases at J, leaving 13 bases unmatched. The DNA of the CDR3 is TGTGCCAGCGAGGTCTTAGCGGGAGGCGGCGGCGGGGAGCTGTTTTTT. Protein: CASEVLAGGGGGELFF. Full variable domain (remainder filled in from reference TRBV2 and TRBJ2-2): EPEVTQTPSHQVTQMGQEVILRCVPISNHLYFYWYRQILGQKVEFLVSFYNNEISEKSEIFDDQFSVERPDGSNFTLKIRSTKLEDSAMYFCASEVLAGGGGGELFFGEGSRLTVL.

The chain links TRBV18 to TRBJ2-7, with D perhaps TRBD2 (6 bases). Germline assignment: CDR1 KGHSH and CDR2 LQKENI. The V end lost 3 bases, the J end lost 5 bases, and 17 bases lay between the germline ends. CDR3 size: 15 residues. The CDR3 DNA reads as TGTGCCAGCTCACCGTGGCTAGCGAGCGTGGACGAGCAGTACTTC. It translates to CASSPWLASVDEQYF.

The chain uses TRBV7-2 and TRBJ2-5; 11 positions match TRBD2. This CDR3 has 16 amino acids. Germline CDR1 reads SGHTA; CDR2 reads FQGNSA. Trimming took 2 bases from V and 4 from J; bases not matched to a gene: 6. DNA of the CDR3: TGTGCCAGCAGCTTAAGAACCCTAGCGGGAGGAGAGACCCAGTACTTC. It encodes CASSLRTLAGGETQYF.

There are many counts of this clonotype. The chain employs TRBV7-6 and TRBJ2-7; D is perhaps TRBD1 (5 bases). In germline, CDR1 is SGHVS, CDR2 FNYEAQ. The CDR3 has 15 residues. Trimming stripped 1 base from V and 3 bases from J, with 13 bases between. CDR3: CASSLVDSQYYEQYF. CDR3 nucleotide sequence: TGTGCCAGCAGCTTAGTAGACAGCCAATACTACGAGCAGTACTTC.

The table lists this clonotype with a few counts. The CDR3 sequence is CASIPGGPNTEAFF. CDR3 coding DNA: TGTGCCAGCATTCCAGGGGGCCCGAACACTGAAGCTTTCTTT. The V gene is TRBV27, the J gene TRBJ1-1; 8 nucleotides line up with TRBD1. The CDR3 covers 14 residues. V shed 7 bases and J 1 base; nucleotides not matched to a gene: 5. Germline CDR1 is MNHEY and CDR2 is SMNVEV (reference sequence).

This chain connects TRBV13 to TRBJ2-4; perhaps D is TRBD1 or TRBD2 (5 bases each). V was clipped by 6 bases and J by 9 bases, with 12 bases between them. The CDR3 is 12 residues long. Germline V lookup: CDR1 PRHDT, CDR2 FYEKMQ (reference sequence). In nucleotides, the CDR3 is TGTGCCAGCAGGGGGGTTGGTAGCATTCAGTACTTC. This gives the protein CASRGVGSIQYF.

The table lists this clonotype with a few counts. V gene TRBV5-1 combines with J gene TRBJ2-7; 9 nucleotides align to TRBD1. V lost 0 bases and J lost 2; bases outside the gene matches: 3. The CDR3 spans 15 residues. Germline-derived CDR1 and CDR2 are SGHRS and YFSETQ. The CDR3 DNA reads as TGCGCCAGCAGCTTGGCGGGACAGGGTACCTACGAGCAGTACTTC. Residues: CASSLAGQGTYEQYF.

Worth noting for this clonotype: A much larger clone differs from this one at a single base, so this may be a read error. The chain employs TRBV7-6 and TRBJ2-5, with 7 bases that match TRBD1. Germline-derived CDR1 and CDR2 are SGHVS and FNYEAQ. CDR3 length: 16 residues. The CDR3 DNA sequence: TGTGCCAGCAGCTTATGGGCAGGGGGTAGCCAAGGGACCCAGTACTTC. Translating gives CASSLWAGGSQGTQYF.

In its sample, this clonotype was seen many times. This rearrangement joins TRBV28 to TRBJ2-7; 7 bases are shared with TRBD1. Trimming cost V 5 bases and J 2 bases; bases outside gene matches: 3. This CDR3 is 13 amino acids long. Germline V gives CDR1 MDHEN, CDR2 SYDVKM. The CDR3 coding sequence is TGTGCCAGCAGTACACAGGGGACCTACGAGCAGTACTTC. Translated, it gives CASSTQGTYEQYF.